Shown below are 5 T cell receptor beta chains from a single sample sequenced in a study of T cells in localized non-small cell lung cancer. Sequencing used immunoSEQ multiplex PCR; TCRdb keeps in-frame clones, though not all of them. The sample lists some 140,000 clones, around 92% occurring once. The sample consisted of peripheral blood, taken before any cancer treatment. These receptors were obtained from a female donor at least 60 years old with stage I lung adenocarcinoma.

V is TRBV5-1 and J is TRBJ1-4; TRBD1 matches 8 bases. Germline V CDR1 and CDR2: SGHRS, YFSETQ. This CDR3 has 14 residues. Trimming cost V 2 bases and J 8 bases; bases outside gene matches: 5. The CDR3 loop is CASSFDRGNEKLFF. The CDR3, as DNA: TGCGCCAGCAGCTTCGACAGGGGTAACGAAAAACTGTTTTTT.

The chain uses TRBV5-4 and TRBJ2-1; unclear D gene. Trimming removed 4 bases at V and 5 bases at J, with 16 bases between. There are 15 residues in the CDR3. The germline CDR1 and CDR2 sequences are SGHNT and YYREEE (reference sequence). Here the CDR3 reads CASSPGWAVDNEQFF. CDR3 sequence (DNA): TGTGCCAGCAGCCCCGGTTGGGCGGTTGACAATGAGCAGTTCTTC.

This clone was seen just once. The chain has TRBV5-1 and TRBJ2-7; D is uncertain. The CDR3 is 14 residues long. From germline, CDR1 is SGHRS and CDR2 YFSETQ. Trimming left V 0 bases short and J 5 bases short, with 12 bases between. CDR3 DNA sequence: TGCGCCAGCAGCTTGGCCCCTGGGATGCACGAGCAGTACTTC. It codes for CASSLAPGMHEQYF. Full variable domain (outside the CDR3, taken from reference TRBV5-1 and TRBJ2-7): KAGVTQTPRYLIKTRGQQVTLSCSPISGHRSVSWYQQTPGQGLQFLFEYFSETQRNKGNFPGRFSGRQFSNSRSEMNVSTLELGDSALYLCASSLAPGMHEQYFGPGTRLTVT.

On this clone itself: The junction differs from germline at one of its ends, possibly a read error. The J gene is TRBJ1-4, the V gene TRBV28; D is perhaps TRBD1 (6 bases). This CDR3 has 12 residues. Germline V gives CDR1 MDHEN, CDR2 SYDVKM. The CDR3 DNA reads TGTGCCAGCAGTTCCGCAGGGGCTGGGAACGCTTTT. Residues: CASSSAGAGNAF.

The chain is built from TRBV6-6 and TRBJ2-1; a possible D gene is TRBD2 (6 bases). Germline lookup yields CDR1 MNHNY and CDR2 SVGAGI (reference sequence). The V and J ends lost 6 bases and 5 bases respectively, with 14 bases between them. There are 14 residues in the CDR3. In DNA, the CDR3 is TGTGCCAGCAGACTCCTCGGAGGGCACAATGAGCAGTTCTTC. This codes for CASRLLGGHNEQFF.